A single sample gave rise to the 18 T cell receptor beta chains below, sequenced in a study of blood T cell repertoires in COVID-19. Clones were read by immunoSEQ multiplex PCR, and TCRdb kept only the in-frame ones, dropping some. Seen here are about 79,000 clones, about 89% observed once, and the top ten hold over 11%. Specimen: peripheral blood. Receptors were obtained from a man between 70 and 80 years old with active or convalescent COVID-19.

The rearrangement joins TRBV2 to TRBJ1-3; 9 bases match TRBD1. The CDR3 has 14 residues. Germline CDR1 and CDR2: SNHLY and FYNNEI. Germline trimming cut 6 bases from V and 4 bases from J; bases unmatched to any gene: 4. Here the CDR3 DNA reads TGTGCCAGCAGCGCCGGGACAGGGGGAAACACCATATATTTT. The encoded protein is CASSAGTGGNTIYF. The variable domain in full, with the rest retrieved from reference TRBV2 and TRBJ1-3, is EPEVTQTPSHQVTQMGQEVILRCVPISNHLYFYWYRQILGQKVEFLVSFYNNEISEKSEIFDDQFSVERPDGSNFTLKIRSTKLEDSAMYFCASSAGTGGNTIYFGEGSWLTVV.

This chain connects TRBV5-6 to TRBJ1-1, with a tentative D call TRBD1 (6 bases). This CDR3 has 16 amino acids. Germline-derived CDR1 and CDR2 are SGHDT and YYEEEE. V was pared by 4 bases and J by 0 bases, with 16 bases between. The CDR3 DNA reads TGTGCCAGCAGCCGAATTACAGGGCTGATGAACACTGAAGCTTTCTTT. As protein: CASSRITGLMNTEAFF.

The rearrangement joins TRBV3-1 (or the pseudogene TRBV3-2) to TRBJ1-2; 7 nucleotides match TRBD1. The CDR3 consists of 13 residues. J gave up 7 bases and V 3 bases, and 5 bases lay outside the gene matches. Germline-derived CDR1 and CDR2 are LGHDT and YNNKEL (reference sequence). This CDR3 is CASSHGDSSGYTF. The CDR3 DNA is TGTGCCAGCAGCCACGGGGACAGCAGTGGCTACACCTTC.

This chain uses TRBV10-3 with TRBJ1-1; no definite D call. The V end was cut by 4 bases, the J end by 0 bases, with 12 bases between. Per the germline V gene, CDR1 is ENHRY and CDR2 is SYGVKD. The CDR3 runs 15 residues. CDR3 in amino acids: CAISVAGGVNTEAFF. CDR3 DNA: TGTGCCATCAGTGTCGCGGGAGGAGTGAACACTGAAGCTTTCTTT.

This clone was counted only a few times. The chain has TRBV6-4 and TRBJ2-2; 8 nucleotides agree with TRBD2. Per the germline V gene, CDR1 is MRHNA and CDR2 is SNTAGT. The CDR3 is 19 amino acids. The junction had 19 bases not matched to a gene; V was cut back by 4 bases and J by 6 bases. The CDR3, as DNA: TGTGCCAGCAGTGTGGCGGGAGGAGAGGTAACAGAATCCTCCGGGGAGCTGTTTTTT. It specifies CASSVAGGEVTESSGELFF.

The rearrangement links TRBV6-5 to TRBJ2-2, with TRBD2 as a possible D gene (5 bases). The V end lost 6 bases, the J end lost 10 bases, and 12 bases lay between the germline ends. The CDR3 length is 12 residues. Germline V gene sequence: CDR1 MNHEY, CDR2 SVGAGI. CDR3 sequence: CASSLTLAELFF. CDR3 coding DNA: TGTGCCAGCAGCCTAACTCTAGCGGAGCTGTTTTTT.

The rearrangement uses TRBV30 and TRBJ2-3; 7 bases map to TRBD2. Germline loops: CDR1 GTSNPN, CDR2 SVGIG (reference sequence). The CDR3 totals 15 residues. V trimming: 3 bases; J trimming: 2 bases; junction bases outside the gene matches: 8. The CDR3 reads CAWSHVGTNTDTQYF. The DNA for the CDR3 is TGTGCCTGGAGCCATGTTGGGACTAACACAGATACGCAGTATTTT.

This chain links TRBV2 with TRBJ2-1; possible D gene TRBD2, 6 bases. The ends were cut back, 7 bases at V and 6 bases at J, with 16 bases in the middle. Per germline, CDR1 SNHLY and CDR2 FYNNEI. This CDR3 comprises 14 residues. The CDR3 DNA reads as TGTGCCAGCAATCCGGGACTGTCCACCAATGAGCAGTTCTTC. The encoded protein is CASNPGLSTNEQFF.

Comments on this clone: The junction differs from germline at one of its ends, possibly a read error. CDR3 region: CARSLRREGKGF. CDR3 nucleotides: TGTGCCAGAAGCTTGCGCAGGGAGGGCAAAGGGTTC. The chain joins TRBV5-3 to TRBJ2-7, with 7 bases identical to TRBD2. TRBV5-3 is marked as an open reading frame, function uncertain. This CDR3 is built from 12 residues.

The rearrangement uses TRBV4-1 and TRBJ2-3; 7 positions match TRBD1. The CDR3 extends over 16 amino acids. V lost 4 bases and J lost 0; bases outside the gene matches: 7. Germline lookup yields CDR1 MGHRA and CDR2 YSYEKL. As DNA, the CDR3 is TGCGCCAGCAGCCCCCTGGGACAGAGAAGCACAGATACGCAGTATTTT. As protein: CASSPLGQRSTDTQYF.

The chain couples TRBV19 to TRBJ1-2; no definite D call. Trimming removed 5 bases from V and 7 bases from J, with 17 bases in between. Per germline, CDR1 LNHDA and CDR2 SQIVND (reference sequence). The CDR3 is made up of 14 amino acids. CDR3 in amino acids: CASSRGEGFGGYTF. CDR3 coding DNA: TGTGCCAGTAGTCGGGGAGAAGGGTTTGGTGGCTACACCTTC.

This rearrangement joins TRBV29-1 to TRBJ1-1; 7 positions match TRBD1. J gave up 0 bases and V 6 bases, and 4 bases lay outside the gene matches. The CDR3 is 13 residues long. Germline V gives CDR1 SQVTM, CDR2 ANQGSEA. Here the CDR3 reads CSVGQVLNTEAFF. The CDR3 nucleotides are TGCAGCGTCGGACAGGTTCTGAACACTGAAGCTTTCTTT.

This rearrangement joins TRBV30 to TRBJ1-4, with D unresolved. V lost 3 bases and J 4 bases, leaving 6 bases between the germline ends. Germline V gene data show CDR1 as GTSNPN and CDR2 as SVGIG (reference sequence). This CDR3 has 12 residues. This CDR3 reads CAWRQNNEKLFF. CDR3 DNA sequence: TGTGCCTGGAGACAGAATAATGAAAAACTGTTTTTT.

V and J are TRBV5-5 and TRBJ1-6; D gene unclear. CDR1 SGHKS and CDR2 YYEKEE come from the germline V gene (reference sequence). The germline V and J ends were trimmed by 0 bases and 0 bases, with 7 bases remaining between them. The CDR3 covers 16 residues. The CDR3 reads CASSLDVSSYNSPLHF. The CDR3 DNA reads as TGTGCCAGCAGCTTGGACGTGAGCTCCTATAATTCACCCCTCCACTTT.

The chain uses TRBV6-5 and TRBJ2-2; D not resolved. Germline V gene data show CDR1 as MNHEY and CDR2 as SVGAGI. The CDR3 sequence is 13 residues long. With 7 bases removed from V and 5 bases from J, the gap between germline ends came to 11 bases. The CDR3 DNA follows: TGTGCCAGCACCAGAGGTGCGACCGGGGAGCTGTTTTTT. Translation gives CASTRGATGELFF.

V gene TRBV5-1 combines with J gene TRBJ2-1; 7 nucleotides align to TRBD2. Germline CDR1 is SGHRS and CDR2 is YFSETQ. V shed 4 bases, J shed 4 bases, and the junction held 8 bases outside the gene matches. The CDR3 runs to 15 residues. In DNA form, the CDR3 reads TGCGCCAGCAGCGGCGGGGGAAATACTTACAATGAGCAGTTCTTC. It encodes CASSGGGNTYNEQFF.

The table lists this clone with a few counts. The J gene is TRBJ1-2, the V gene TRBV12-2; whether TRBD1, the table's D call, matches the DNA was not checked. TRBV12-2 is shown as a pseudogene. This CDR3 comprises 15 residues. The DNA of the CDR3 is TGTGCAAGTCGCTTAGCCTTTTTAGGGGTCTATGGCTACACCTTC. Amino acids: CASRLAFLGVYGYTF.

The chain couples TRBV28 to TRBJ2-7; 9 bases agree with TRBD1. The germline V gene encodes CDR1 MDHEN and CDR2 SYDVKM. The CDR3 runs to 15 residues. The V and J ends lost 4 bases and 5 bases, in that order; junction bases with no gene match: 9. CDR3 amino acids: CASSSPGQGTNEQYF. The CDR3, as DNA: TGTGCCAGCAGTTCCCCGGGACAGGGAACAAACGAGCAGTACTTC.